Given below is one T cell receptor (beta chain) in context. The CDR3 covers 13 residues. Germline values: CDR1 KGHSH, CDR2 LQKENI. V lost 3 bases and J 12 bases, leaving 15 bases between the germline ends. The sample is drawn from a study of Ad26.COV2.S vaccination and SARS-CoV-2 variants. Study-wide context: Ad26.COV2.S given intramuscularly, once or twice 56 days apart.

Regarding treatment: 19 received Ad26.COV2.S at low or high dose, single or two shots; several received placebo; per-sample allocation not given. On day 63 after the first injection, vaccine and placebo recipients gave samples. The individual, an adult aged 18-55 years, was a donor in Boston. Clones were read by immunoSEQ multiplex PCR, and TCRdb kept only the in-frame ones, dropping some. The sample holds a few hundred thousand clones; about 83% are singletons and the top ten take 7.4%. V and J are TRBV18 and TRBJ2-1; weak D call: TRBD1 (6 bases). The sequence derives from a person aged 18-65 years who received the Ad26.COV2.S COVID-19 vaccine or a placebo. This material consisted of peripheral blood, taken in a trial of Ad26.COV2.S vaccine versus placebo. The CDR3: CASSPFAGTMQFF. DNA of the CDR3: TGTGCCAGCTCACCCTTTGCCGGGACAATGCAGTTCTTC.